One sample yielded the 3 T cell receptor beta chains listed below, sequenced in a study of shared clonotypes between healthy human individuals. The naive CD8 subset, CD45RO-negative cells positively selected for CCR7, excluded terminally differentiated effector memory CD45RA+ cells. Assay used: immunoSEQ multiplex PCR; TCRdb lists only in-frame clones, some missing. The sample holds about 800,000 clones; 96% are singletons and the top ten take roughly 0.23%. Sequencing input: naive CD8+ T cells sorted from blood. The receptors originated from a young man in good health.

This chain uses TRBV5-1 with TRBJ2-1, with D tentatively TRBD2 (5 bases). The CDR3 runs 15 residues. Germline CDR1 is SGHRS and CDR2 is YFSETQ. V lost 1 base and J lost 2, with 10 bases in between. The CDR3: CASSLRGVTYNEQFF. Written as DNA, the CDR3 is TGCGCCAGCAGCTTGCGGGGAGTCACCTACAATGAGCAGTTCTTC.

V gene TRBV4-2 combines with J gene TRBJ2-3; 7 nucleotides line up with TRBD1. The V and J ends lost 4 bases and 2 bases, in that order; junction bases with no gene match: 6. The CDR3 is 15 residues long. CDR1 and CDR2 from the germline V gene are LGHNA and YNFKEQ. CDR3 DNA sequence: TGTGCCAGCAGCCCCGGGGACAGTTTCACAGATACGCAGTATTTT. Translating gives CASSPGDSFTDTQYF.

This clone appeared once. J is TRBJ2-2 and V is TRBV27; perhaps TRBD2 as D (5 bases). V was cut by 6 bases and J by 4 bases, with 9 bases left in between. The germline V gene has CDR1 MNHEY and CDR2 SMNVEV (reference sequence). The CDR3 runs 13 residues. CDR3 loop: CASRRAFTGELFF. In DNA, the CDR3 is TGTGCCAGCAGGAGGGCCTTCACCGGGGAGCTGTTTTTT.